This TCR beta chain was found in a study of CD8 T cells in Susac syndrome. This CDR3 has 15 amino acids. V lost 1 base to trimming and J lost 7 bases; unmatched junction nucleotides: 10. Germline CDR1 and CDR2: MGHRA and YSYEKL. The RNA input was roughly 0.45 to 1 ug, and it was reverse transcribed with random hexamers. An immunoSEQ multiplex PCR generated amplified TCR beta CDR3 products spanning 54 Vbeta and 13 Jbeta. Each CDR3 protein is one row after TCRdb ran MiXCR on the immunoSEQ multiplex PCR reads. The sample lists under 550,000 distinct CDR3 sequences; more than 70% were seen once. Blood CD8+ and CD4+ T cells underwent high-throughput TCR beta sequencing.

The TCR sequence derives from a human donor with multiple sclerosis. Sequencing used CD8+ T cells from PBMCs. J is TRBJ2-7 and V is TRBV4-1; TRBD2 matches at 7 bases. CDR3 loop: CASSQGSGVWGEQYF. The CDR3 region has the DNA TGCGCCAGCAGCCAAGGGAGCGGGGTGTGGGGGGAGCAGTACTTC.